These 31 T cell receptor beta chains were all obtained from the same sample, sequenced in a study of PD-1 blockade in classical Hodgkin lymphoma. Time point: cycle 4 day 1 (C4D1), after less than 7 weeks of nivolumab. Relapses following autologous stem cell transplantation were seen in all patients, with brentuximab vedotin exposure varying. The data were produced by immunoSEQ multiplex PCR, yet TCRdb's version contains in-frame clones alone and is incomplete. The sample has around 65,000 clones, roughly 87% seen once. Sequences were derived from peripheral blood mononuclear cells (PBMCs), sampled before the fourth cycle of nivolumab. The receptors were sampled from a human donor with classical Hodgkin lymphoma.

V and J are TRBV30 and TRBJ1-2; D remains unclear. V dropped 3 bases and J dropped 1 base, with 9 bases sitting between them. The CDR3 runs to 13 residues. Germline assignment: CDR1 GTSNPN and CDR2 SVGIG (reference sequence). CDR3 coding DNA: TGTGCCTGGAGAAGGGAGAATAACTATGGCTACACCTTC. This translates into CAWRRENNYGYTF.

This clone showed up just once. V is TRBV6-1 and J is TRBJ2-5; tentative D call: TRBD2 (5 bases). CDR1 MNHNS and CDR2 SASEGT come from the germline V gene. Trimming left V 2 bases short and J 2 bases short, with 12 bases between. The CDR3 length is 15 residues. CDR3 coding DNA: TGTGCCAGCAGTGAATACCAGGAGGTTCAAGAGACCCAGTACTTC. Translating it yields CASSEYQEVQETQYF.

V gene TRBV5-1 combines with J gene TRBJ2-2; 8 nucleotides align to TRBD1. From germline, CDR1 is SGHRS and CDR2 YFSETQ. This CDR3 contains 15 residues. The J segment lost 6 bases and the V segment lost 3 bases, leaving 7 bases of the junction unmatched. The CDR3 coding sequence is TGCGCCAGCAGCTCCCAAGGGACAGGCGCCGGGGAGCTGTTTTTT. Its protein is CASSSQGTGAGELFF.

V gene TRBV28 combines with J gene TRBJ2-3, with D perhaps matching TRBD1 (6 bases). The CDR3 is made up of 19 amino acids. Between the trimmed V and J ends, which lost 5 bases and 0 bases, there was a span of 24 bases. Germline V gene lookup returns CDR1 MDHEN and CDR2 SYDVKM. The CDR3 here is CASSTSGQRSSSSTDTQYF. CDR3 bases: TGTGCCAGCAGTACCTCGGGACAAAGAAGCTCCTCTAGCACAGATACGCAGTATTTT.

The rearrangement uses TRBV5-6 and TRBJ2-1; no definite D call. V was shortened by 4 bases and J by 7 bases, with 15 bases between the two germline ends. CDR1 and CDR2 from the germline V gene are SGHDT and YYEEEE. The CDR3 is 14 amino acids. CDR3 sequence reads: CASSPSPNSNEQFF. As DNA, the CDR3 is TGTGCCAGCAGCCCGAGTCCGAATTCGAATGAGCAGTTCTTC. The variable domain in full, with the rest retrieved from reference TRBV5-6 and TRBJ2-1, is DAGVTQSPTHLIKTRGQQVTLRCSPKSGHDTVSWYQQALGQGPQFIFQYYEEEERQRGNFPDRFSGHQFPNYSSELNVNALLLGDSALYLCASSPSPNSNEQFFGPGTRLTVL.

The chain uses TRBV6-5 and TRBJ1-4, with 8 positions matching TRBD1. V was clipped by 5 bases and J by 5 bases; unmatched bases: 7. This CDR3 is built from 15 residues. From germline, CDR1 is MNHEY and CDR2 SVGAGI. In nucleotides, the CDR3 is TGTGCCAGCAGTGGCCAGGGGGCTTGGAATGAAAAACTGTTTTTT. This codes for CASSGQGAWNEKLFF.

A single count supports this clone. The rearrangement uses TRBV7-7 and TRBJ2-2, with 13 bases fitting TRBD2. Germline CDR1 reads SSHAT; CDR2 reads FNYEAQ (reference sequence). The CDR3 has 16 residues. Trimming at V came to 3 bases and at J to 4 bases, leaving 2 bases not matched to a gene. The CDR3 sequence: CASSLTSGGSTGELFF. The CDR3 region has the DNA TGTGCCAGCAGCTTGACTAGCGGGGGGAGCACCGGGGAGCTGTTTTTT.

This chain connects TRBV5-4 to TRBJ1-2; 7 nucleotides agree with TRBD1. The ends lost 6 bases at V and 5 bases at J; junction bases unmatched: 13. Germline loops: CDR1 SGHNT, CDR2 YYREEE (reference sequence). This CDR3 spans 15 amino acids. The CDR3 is CASKNGTAERYGYTF. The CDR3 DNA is TGTGCCAGCAAAAACGGGACAGCGGAACGGTATGGCTACACCTTC.

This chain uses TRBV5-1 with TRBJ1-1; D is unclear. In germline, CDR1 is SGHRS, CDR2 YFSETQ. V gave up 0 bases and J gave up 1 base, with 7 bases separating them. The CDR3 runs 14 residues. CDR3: CASSLEARNTEAFF. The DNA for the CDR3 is TGCGCCAGCAGCTTGGAAGCGCGGAACACTGAAGCTTTCTTT. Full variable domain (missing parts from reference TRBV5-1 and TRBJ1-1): KAGVTQTPRYLIKTRGQQVTLSCSPISGHRSVSWYQQTPGQGLQFLFEYFSETQRNKGNFPGRFSGRQFSNSRSEMNVSTLELGDSALYLCASSLEARNTEAFFGQGTRLTVV.

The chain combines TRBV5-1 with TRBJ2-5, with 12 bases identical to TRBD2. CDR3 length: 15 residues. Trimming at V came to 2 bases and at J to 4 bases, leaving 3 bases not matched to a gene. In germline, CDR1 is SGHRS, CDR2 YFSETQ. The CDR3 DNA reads TGCGCCAGCAGCTTTCCTAGCGGGGGGGCAGAGACCCAGTACTTC. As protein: CASSFPSGGAETQYF.

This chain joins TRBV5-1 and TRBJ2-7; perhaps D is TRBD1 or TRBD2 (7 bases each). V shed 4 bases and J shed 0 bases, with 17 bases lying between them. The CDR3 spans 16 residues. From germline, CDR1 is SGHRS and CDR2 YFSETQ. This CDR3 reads CASSRGADRTSYEQYF. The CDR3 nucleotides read TGCGCCAGCAGCCGGGGGGCGGACAGGACCTCCTACGAGCAGTACTTC.

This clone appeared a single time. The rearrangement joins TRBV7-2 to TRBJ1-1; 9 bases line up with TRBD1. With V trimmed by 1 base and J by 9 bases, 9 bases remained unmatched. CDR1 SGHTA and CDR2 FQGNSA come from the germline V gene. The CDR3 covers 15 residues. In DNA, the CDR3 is TGTGCCAGCAGCTTAGATTTGTGGACAGGGGTAAAAGCTTTCTTT. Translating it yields CASSLDLWTGVKAFF. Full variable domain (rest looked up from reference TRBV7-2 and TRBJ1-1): GAGVSQSPSNKVTEKGKDVELRCDPISGHTALYWYRQSLGQGLEFLIYFQGNSAPDKSGLPSDRFSAERTGGSVSTLTIQRTQQEDSAVYLCASSLDLWTGVKAFFGQGTRLTVV.

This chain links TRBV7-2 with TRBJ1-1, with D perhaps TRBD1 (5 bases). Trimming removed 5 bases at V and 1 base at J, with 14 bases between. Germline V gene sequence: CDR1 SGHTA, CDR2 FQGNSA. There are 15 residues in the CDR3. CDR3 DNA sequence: TGTGCCAGCAGCGCTAAACAGGTGGGGAACACTGAAGCTTTCTTT. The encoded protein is CASSAKQVGNTEAFF.

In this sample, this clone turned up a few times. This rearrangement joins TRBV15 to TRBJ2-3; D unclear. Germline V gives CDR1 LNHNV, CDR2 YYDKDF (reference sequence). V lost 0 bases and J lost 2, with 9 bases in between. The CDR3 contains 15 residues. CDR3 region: CATSREGYPTDTQYF. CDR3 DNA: TGTGCCACCAGCAGAGAAGGGTATCCCACAGATACGCAGTATTTT.

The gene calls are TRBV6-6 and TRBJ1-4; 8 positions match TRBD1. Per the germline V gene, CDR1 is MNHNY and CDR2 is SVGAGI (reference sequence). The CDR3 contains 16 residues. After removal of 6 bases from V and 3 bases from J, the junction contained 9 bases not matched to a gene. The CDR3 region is CASSPRGLEANEKLFF. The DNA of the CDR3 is TGTGCCAGCAGCCCCAGGGGGCTCGAGGCTAATGAAAAACTGTTTTTT.

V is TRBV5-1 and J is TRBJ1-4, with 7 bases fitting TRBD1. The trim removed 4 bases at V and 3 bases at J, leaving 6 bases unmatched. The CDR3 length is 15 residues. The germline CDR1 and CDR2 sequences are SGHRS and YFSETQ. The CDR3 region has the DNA TGCGCCAGCAGCGAAACAGGGGAAGCTAATGAAAAACTGTTTTTT. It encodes CASSETGEANEKLFF.

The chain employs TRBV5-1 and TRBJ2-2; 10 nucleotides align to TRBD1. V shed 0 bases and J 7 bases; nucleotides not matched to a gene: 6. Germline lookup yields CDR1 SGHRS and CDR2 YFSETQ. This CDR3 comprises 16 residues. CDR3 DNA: TGCGCCAGCAGCTTGGCGGGACAGGGGAGTGGCGGGGAGCTGTTTTTT. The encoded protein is CASSLAGQGSGGELFF.

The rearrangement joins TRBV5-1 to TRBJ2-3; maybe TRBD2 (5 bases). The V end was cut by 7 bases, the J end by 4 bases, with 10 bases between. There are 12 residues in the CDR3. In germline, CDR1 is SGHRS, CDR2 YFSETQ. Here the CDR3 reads CASRRESDTQYF. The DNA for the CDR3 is TGCGCCAGCCGTAGGGAGTCAGATACGCAGTATTTT.

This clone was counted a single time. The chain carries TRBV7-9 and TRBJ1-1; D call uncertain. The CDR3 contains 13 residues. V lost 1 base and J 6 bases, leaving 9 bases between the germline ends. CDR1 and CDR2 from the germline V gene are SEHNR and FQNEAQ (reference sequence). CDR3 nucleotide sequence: TGTGCCAGCAGCTTAGTAGGGATCGCTGAAGCTTTCTTT. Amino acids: CASSLVGIAEAFF.

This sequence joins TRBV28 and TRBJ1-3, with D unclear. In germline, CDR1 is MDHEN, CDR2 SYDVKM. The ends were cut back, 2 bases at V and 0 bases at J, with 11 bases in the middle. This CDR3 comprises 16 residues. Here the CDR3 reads CASSLPGLISGNTIYF. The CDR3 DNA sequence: TGTGCCAGCAGTTTACCCGGACTGATCTCTGGAAACACCATATATTTT.

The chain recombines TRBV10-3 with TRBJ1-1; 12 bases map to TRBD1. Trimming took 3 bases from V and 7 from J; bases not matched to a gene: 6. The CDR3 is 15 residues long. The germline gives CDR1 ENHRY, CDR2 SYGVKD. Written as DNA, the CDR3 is TGTGCCATCAGTGACGCGGGACAGGGGGCGGTTGAAGCTTTCTTT. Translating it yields CAISDAGQGAVEAFF.

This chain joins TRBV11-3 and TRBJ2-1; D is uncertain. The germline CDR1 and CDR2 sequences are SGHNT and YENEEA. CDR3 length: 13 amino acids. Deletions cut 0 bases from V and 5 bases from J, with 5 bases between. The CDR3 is CASSLEQNNEQFF. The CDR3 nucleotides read TGTGCCAGCAGCTTAGAACAGAACAATGAGCAGTTCTTC.

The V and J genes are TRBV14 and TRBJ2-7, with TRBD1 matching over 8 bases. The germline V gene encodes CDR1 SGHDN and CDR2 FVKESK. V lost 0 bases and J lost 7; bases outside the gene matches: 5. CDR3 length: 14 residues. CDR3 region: CASSQDQGAKEQYF. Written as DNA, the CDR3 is TGTGCCAGCAGCCAAGACCAGGGGGCAAAAGAGCAGTACTTC.

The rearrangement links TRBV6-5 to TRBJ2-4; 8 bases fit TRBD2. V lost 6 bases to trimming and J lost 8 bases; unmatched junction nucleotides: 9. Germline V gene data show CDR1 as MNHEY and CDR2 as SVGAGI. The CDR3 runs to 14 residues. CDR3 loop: CASRARGGGYIQYF. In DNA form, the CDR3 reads TGTGCCAGCAGAGCTCGGGGGGGCGGGTACATTCAGTACTTC.

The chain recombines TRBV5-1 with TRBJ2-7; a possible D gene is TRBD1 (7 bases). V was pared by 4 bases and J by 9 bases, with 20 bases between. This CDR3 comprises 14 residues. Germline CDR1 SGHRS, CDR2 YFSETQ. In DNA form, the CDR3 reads TGCGCCAGCAGCCAGACAGGGATTGGGCGGGGGCAGTACTTC. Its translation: CASSQTGIGRGQYF.

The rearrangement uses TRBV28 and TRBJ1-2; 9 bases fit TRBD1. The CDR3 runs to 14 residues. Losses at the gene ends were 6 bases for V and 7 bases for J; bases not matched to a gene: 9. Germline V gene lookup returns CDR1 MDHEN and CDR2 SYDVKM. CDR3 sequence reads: CASSPPGTGIGYTF. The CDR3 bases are TGTGCCAGCAGCCCACCAGGGACAGGGATTGGCTACACCTTC.

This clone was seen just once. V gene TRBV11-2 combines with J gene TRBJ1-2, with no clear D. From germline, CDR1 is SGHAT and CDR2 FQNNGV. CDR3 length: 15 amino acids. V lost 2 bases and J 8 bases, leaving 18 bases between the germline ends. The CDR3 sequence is CASSLSLGSLRGYTF. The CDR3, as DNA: TGTGCCAGCAGCTTAAGTTTGGGCAGCCTGAGAGGCTACACCTTC.

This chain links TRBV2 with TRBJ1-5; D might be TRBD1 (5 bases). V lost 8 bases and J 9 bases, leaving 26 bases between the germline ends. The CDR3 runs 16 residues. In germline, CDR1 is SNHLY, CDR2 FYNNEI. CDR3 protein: CASGAEWAGREWPQHF. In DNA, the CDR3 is TGTGCCAGCGGGGCAGAGTGGGCGGGGAGGGAATGGCCCCAGCATTTT.

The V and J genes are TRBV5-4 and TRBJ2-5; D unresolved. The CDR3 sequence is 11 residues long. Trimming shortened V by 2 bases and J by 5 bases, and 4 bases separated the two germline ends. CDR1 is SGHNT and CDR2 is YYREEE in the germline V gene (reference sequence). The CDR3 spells CASSFGETQYF. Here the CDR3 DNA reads TGTGCCAGCAGCTTTGGGGAGACCCAGTACTTC.

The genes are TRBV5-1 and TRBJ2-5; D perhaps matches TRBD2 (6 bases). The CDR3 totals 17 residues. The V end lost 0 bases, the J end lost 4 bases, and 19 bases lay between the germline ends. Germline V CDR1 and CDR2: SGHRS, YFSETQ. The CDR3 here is CASSLVGGAALGETQYF. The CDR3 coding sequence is TGCGCCAGCAGCTTGGTGGGCGGGGCGGCTTTGGGAGAGACCCAGTACTTC.

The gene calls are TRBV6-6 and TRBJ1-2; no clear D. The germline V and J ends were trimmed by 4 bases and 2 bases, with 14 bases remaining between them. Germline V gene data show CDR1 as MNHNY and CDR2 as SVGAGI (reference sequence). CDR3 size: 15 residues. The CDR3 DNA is TGTGCCAGCAGTTCCCCCGAGAGAGTCAACTATGGCTACACCTTC. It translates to CASSSPERVNYGYTF.